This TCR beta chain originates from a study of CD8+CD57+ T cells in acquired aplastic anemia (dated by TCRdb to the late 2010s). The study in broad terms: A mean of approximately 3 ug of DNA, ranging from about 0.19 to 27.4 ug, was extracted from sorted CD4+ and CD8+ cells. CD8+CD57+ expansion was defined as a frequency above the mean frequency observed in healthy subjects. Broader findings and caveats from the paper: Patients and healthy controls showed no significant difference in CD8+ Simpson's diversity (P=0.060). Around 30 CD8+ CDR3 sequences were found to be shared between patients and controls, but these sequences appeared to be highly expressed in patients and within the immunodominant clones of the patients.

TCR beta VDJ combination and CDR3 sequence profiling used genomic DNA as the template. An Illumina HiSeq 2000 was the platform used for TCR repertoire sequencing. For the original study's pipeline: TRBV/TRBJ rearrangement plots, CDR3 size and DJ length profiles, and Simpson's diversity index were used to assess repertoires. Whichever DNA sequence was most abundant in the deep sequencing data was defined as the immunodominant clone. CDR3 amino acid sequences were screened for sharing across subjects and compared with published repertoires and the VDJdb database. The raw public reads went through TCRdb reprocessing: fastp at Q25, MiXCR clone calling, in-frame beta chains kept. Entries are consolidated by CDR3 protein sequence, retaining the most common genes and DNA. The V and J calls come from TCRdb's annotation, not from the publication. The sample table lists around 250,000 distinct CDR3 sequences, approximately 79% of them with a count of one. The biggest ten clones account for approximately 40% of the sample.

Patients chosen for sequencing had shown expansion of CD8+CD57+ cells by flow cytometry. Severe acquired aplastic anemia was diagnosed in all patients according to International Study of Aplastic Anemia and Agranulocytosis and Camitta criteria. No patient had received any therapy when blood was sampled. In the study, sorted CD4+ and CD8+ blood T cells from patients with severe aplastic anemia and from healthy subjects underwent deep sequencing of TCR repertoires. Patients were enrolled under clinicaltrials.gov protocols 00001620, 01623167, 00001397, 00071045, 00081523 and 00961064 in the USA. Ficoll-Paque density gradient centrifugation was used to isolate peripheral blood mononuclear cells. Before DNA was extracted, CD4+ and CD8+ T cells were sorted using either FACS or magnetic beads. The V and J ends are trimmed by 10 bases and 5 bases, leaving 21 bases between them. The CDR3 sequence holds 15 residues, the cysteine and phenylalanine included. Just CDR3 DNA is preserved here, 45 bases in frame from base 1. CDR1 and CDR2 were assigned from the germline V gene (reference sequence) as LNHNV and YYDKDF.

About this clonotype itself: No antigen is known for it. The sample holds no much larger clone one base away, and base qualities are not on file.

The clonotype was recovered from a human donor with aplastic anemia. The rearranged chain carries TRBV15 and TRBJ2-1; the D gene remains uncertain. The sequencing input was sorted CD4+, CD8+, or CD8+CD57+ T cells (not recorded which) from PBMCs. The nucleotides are TGTGCCAGTAGCATAGCTGCCGGCGCCGACAATGAGCAGTTCTTC. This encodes CASSIAAGADNEQFF.